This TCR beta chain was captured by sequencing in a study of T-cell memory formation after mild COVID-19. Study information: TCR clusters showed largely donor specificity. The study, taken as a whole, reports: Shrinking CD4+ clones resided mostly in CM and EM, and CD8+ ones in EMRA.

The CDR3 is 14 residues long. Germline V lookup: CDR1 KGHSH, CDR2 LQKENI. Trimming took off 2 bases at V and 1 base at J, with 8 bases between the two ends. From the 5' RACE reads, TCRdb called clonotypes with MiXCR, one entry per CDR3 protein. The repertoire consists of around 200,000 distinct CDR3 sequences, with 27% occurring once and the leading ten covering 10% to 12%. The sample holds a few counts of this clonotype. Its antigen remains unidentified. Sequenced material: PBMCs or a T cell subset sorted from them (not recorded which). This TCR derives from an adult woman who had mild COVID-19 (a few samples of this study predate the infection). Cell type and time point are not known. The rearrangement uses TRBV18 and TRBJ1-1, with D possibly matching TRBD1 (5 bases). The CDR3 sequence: CASSPTGPNTEAFF. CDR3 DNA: TGTGCCAGCTCACCAACAGGCCCGAACACTGAAGCTTTCTTT.